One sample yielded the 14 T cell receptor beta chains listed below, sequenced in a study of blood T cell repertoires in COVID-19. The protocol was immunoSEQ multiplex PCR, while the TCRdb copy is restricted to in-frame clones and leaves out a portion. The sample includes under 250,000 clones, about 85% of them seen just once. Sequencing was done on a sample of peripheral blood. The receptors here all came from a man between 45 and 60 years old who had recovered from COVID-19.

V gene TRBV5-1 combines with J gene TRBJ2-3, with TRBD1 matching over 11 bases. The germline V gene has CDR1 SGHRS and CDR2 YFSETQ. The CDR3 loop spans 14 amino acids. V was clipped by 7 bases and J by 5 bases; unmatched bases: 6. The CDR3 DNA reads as TGCGCCAGCGGGACAGGGGGAATGGGAGATACGCAGTATTTT. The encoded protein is CASGTGGMGDTQYF.

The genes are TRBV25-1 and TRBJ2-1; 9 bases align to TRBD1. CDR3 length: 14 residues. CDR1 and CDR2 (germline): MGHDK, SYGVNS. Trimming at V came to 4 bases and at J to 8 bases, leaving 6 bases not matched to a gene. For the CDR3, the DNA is TGTGCCAGCAGTGGCCGGGACAGGGTGCATGAGCAGTTCTTC. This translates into CASSGRDRVHEQFF.

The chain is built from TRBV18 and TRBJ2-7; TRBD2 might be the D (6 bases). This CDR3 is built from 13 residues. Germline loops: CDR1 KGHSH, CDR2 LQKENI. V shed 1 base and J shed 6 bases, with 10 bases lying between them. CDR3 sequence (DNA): TGTGCCAGCTCACCACGGGAGGCTGGCGAGCAGTACTTC. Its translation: CASSPREAGEQYF.

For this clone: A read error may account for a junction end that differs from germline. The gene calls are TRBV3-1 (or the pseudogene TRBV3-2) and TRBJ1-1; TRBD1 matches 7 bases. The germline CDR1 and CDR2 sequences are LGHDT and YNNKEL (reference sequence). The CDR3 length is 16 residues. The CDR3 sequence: CASRQDLGTANTEAFF. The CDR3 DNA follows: TGTGCCAGCAGGCAAGACCTGGGGACAGCGAACACTGAAGCTTTCTTT.

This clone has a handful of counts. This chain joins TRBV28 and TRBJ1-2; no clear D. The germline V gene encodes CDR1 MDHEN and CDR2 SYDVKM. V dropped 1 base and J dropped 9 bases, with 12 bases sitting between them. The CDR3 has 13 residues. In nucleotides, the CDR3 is TGTGCCAGCAGTTTATTAGTACGCGGTAGCTACACCTTC. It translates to CASSLLVRGSYTF.

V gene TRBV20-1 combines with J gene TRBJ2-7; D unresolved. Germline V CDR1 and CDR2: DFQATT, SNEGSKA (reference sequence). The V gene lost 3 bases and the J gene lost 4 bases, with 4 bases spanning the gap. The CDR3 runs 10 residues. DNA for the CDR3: TGCAGTGCTAGTTATTACGAGCAGTACTTC. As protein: CSASYYEQYF.

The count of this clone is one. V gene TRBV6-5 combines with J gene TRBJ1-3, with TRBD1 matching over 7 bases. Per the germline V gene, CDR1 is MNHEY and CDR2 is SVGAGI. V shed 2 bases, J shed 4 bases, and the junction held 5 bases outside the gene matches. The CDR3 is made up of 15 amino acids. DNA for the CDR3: TGTGCCAGCAGTTACGACAGGGTGGAGGGAAACACCATATATTTT. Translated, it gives CASSYDRVEGNTIYF.

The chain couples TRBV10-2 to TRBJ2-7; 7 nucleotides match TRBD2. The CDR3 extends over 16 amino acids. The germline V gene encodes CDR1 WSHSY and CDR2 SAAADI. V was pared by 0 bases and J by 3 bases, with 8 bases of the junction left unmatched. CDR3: CASSESRGGRGYEQYF. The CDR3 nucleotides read TGCGCCAGCAGTGAGTCGCGCGGCGGGAGAGGCTACGAGCAGTACTTC.

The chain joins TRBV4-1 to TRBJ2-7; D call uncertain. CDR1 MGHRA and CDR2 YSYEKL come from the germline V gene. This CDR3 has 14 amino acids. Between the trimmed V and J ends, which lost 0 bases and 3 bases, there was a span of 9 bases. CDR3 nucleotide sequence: TGCGCCAGCAGCCAAGATAGCCAGAACTACGAGCAGTACTTC. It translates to CASSQDSQNYEQYF.

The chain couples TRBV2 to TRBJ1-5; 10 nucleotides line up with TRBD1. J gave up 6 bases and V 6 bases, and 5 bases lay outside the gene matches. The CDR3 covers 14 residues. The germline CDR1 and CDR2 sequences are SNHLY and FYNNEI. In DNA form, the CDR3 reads TGTGCCAGCAGGGCTGACAGGGGGCGTCAGCCCCAGCATTTT. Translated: CASRADRGRQPQHF.

CDR3 DNA sequence: TGTGCCAGCAGTTTATTTGGCGGGAGGGCCCTCTCCTACAATGAGCAGTTCTTC. Translating it yields CASSLFGGRALSYNEQFF. This chain joins TRBV27 and TRBJ2-1; 9 bases are shared with TRBD2. Trimming cost V 1 base and J 0 bases; bases outside gene matches: 7. The germline CDR1 and CDR2 sequences are MNHEY and SMNVEV (reference sequence). The CDR3 has 18 amino acids.

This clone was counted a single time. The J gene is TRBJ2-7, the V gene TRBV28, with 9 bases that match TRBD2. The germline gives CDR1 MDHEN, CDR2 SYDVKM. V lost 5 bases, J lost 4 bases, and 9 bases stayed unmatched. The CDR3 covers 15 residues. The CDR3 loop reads CASSPYGTSRYEQYF. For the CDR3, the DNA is TGTGCCAGCAGTCCTTACGGGACTAGCAGATACGAGCAGTACTTC.

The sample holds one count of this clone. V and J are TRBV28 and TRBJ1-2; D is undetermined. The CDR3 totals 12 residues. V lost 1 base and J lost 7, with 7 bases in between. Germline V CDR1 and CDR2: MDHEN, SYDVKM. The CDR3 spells CASSLSAAGYTF. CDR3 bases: TGTGCCAGCAGTTTATCTGCGGCTGGCTACACCTTC.

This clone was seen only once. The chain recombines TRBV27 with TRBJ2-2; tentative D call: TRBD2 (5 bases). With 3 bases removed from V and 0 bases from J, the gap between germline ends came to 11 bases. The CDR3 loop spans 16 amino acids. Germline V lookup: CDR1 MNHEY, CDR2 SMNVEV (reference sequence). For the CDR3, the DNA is TGTGCCAGCAGTTTTTGGAGCGGAACGAACACCGGGGAGCTGTTTTTT. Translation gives CASSFWSGTNTGELFF.